Included here is one T cell receptor (beta chain) sequence, with context. What it binds is unknown. TCRdb reprocessed the 5' RACE reads with MiXCR, giving one entry per CDR3 protein. The sample records 400,000 or so distinct CDR3 sequences, 20% being singletons. The sample belongs to a study of T-cell memory formation after mild COVID-19. Across the whole study: Most TCR clusters belonged to a single donor. Study-level points and caveats: Pre-infection memory showed some responding clones, and this suggested that cross-reactive memory joined. The authors did not confirm SARS-CoV-2 specificity of second-wave clones peaking day 37.

Deletions cut 1 base from V and 5 bases from J, with 20 bases between. The CDR3 length is 17 residues. The source of this sequence is an adult woman who had mild COVID-19 (a few samples of this study predate the infection). Cell type and time point are not known. V gene TRBV12-3 or TRBV12-4 combines with J gene TRBJ2-5; tentatively, D is TRBD1 or TRBD2 (5 bases each). The sample was PBMCs or a T cell subset sorted from them (not recorded which). The CDR3 sequence: CASSLVARDPKEETQYF. CDR3 coding DNA: TGTGCCAGCAGTTTAGTCGCCCGGGACCCTAAAGAGGAGACCCAGTACTTC.